This T cell receptor (beta chain) originates from a study of technical replicates of blood from a handful of donors. The junction had 8 bases not matched to a gene; V was cut back by 0 bases and J by 7 bases. This CDR3 region has 15 residues. Looked up from germline, CDR1 is GTSNPN and CDR2 is SVGIG (reference sequence). The assay was immunoSEQ multiplex PCR, and TCRdb's table has in-frame clones only and misses some. The sample shows fewer than 75,000 clones, roughly 90% of them seen only once. The chain is built from TRBV30 and TRBJ1-4, with 7 bases lining up with TRBD1. This sequence was found in a human donor in good health. Some clones in this sample may be carry-over from other donors' samples. Sequences were obtained from PBMCs. The CDR3 is CAWSVSTGEIEKLFF. The CDR3 coding sequence is TGTGCCTGGAGTGTGTCAACAGGGGAGATTGAAAAACTGTTTTTT.